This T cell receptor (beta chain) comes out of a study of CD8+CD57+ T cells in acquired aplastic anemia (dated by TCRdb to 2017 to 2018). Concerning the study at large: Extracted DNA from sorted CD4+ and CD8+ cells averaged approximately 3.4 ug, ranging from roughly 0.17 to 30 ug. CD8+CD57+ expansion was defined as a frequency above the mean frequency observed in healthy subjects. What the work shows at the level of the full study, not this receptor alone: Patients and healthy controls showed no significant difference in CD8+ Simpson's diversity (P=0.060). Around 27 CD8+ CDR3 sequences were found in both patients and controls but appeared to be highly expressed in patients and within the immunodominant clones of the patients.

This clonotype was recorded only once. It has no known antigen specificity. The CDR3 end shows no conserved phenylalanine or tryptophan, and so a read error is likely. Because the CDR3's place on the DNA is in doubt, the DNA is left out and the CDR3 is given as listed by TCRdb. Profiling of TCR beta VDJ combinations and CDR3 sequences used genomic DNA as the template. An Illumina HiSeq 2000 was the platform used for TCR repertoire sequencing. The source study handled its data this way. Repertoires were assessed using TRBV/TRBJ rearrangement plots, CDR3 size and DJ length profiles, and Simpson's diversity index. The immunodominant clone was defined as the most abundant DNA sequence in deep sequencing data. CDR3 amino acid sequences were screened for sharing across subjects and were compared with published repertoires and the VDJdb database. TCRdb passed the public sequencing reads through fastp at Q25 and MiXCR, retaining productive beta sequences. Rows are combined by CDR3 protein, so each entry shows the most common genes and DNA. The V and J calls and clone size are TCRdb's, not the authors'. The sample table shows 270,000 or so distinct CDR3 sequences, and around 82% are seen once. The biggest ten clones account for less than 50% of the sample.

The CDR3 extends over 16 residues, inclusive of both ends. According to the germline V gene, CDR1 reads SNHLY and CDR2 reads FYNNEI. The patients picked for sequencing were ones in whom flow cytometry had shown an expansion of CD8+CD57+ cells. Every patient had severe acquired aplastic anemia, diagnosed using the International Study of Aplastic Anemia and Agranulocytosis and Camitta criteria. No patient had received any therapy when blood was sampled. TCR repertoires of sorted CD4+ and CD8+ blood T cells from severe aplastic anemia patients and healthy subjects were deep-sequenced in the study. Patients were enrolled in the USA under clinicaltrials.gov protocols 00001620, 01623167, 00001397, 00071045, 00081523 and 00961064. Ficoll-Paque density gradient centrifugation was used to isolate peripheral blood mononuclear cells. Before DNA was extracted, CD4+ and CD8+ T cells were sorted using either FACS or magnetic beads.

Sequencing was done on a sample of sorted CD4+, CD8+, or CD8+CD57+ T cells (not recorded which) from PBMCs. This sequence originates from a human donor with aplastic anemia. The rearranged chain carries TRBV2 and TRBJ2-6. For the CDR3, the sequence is CASSPTSFYNEQFFAP.